This T cell receptor beta chain appears in the sequencing data of a study of regulatory T cells in long-lasting Graves disease. Study as a whole: The antithyroid drugs taken by newly diagnosed Graves' patients had been used for under 3 months. Findings and caveats of the study: Persistent disease exhibited a predilection for TRBV28, TRBJ1-2 and TRBJ2-5.

Building of the TCR beta libraries involved iRepertoire HTBI primers and Arm-PCR of CDR3 regions. One entry per CDR3 protein results from TCRdb running MiXCR on the multiplex PCR reads. In the table there are fewer than 550,000 distinct CDR3 sequences, approximately 16% of which are singletons. This clonotype was seen a few times. Antigen unknown. The time point: newly diagnosed GD, antithyroid drugs for less than 3 months. Making the TCR library involved RNA that had been extracted from PBMCs. Trimming took 2 bases from V and 0 from J, leaving 14 bases between them. Germline V gene data show CDR1 as GTSNPN and CDR2 as SVGIG (reference sequence). The CDR3 runs to 16 residues. This sample was shared with a second study, whose subject was T cells in Graves' hyperthyroidism and ophthalmopathy. That study adds: HTBI primers drove first-round RT-PCR of the TCR CDR3.

The gene calls are TRBV30 and TRBJ1-3, with D perhaps TRBD1 (5 bases). Sequencing was performed on peripheral blood mononuclear cells (PBMCs), taken at new diagnosis, from a patient treated with antithyroid drugs. This sequence was found in a woman aged 18-29 years with Graves disease. CDR3 DNA: TGTGCCTGGAGTTACCCCACAGGTACCTCTGGAAACACCATATATTTT. Amino acids: CAWSYPTGTSGNTIYF.